These T cell receptor beta chains were read from a single sample in a study of long-term antiretroviral therapy in people with HIV. Using immunoSEQ multiplex PCR, the repertoire was profiled, and TCRdb retains in-frame clones only, with some absent. The data hold over 15,000 clones, with 76% observed a single time. Sequenced here: unsorted PBMCs, sampled roughly 2.5 years before starting antiretroviral therapy. These receptors came from a woman aged 50 to 65 with HIV. The CDR3 runs from the conserved cysteine through the conserved F or W. The order of the fields is D gene, J gene, clone size, V gene, CDR3 protein, CDR3 DNA. D genes are given only for firm matches. Size tells how often a clone was seen (once, few, many) or the class of an expanded clone, and some rows leave it out.

-,TRBJ1-2,-,TRBV11-3,CASSRSDRYGYTF,TGTGCCAGCAGCAGAAGTGATCGGTATGGCTACACCTTC
-,TRBJ1-1,once,TRBV5-1,CASARGADTEAFF,TGCGCCAGCGCGAGGGGGGCGGACACTGAAGCTTTCTTT
TRBD1,TRBJ2-7,-,TRBV7-2,CASSDKGQGSYEQYF,TGTGCCAGCAGCGACAAGGGACAGGGGTCCTACGAGCAGTACTTC
-,TRBJ2-5,-,TRBV29-1,CSVRTGLHLPPGTQYF,TGCAGCGTCCGAACGGGACTCCACCTCCCCCCAGGGACCCAGTACTTC
-,TRBJ2-2,-,TRBV30,CAWSVGVRGNTGELFF,TGTGCCTGGAGTGTAGGGGTTCGGGGGAACACCGGGGAGCTGTTTTTT
-,TRBJ1-5,-,TRBV5-5,CASSLQGDQPQHF,TGTGCCAGCAGTCTTCAGGGAGATCAGCCCCAGCATTTT
-,TRBJ2-2,-,TRBV11-1,CASSLYQGNTGELFF,TGTGCCAGCAGCTTGTACCAGGGGAACACCGGGGAGCTGTTTTTT
TRBD1,TRBJ1-5,-,TRBV30,CAWSVPRRTGGALNQPQHF,TGTGCCTGGAGTGTACCGAGGAGGACAGGGGGCGCGCTTAATCAGCCCCAGCATTTT
-,TRBJ2-7,-,TRBV6-1,CASSEATGLHEQYF,TGTGCCAGCAGTGAAGCCACAGGGTTACACGAGCAGTACTTC
-,TRBJ2-7,few,TRBV28,CASSLTTQRPSF,TGTGCCAGCAGTTTAACAACCCAGAGGCCCTCCTTC
TRBD1,TRBJ2-3,-,TRBV7-2,CASSPRTGLITDTQYF,TGTGCCAGCAGCCCTAGGACAGGACTTATCACAGATACGCAGTATTTT
-,TRBJ1-2,-,TRBV7-9,CASSLAQTINYGYTF,TGTGCCAGCAGCTTAGCTCAGACCATTAACTATGGCTACACCTTC
-,TRBJ2-5,-,TRBV30,CAWKGETETQYF,TGTGCCTGGAAGGGGGAAACGGAGACCCAGTACTTC
TRBD1,TRBJ1-2,-,TRBV7-6,CASSSVGTGVAGYTF,TGTGCCAGCAGCTCCGTGGGGACAGGGGTCGCTGGCTACACCTTC
-,TRBJ1-6,-,TRBV30,CAWIQENNSPLHF,TGTGCCTGGATTCAGGAGAATAATTCACCCCTCCACTTT
TRBD1,TRBJ2-2,-,TRBV7-8,CASSPTGASNTGELFF,TGTGCCAGCAGCCCGACAGGGGCTTCGAACACCGGGGAGCTGTTTTTT
-,TRBJ1-3,-,TRBV6-6,CASSYSHGNTIYF,TGTGCCAGCAGTTACTCGCATGGAAACACCATATATTTT
-,TRBJ2-7,-,TRBV7-3,CASSLISSYEQYF,TGTGCCAGCAGCTTAATAAGCTCCTACGAGCAGTACTTC
-,TRBJ2-2,once,TRBV30,CAWIGGGSTGELFF,TGTGCCTGGATAGGGGGAGGAAGTACCGGGGAGCTGTTTTTT
-,TRBJ1-5,-,TRBV4-1,CASSFAGEYSNQPQHF,TGCGCCAGCAGCTTTGCGGGGGAGTATAGCAATCAGCCCCAGCATTTT